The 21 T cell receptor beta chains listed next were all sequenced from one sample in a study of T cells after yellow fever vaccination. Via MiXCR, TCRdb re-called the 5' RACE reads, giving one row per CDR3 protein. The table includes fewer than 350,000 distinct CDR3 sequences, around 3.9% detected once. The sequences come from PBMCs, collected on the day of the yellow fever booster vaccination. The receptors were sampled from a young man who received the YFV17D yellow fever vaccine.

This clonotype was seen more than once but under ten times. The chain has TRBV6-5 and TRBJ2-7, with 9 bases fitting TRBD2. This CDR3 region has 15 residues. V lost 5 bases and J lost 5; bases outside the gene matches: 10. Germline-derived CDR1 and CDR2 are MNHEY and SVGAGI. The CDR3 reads CASSTERGVYHEQYF. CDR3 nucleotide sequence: TGTGCCAGCAGTACGGAGCGGGGGGTATACCACGAGCAGTACTTC.

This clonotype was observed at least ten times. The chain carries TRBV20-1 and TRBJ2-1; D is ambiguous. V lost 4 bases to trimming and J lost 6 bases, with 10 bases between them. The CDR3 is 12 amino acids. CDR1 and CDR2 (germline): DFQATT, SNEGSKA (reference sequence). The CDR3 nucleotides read TGCAGTGCTACCGGATTTCGCAATGAGCAGTTCTTC. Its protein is CSATGFRNEQFF.

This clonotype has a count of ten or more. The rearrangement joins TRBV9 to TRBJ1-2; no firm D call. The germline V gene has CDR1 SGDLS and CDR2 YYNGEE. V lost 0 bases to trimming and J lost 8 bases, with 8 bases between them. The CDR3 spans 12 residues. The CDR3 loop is CASSVGVGGYTF. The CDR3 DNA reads TGTGCCAGCAGCGTAGGGGTTGGCGGCTACACCTTC.

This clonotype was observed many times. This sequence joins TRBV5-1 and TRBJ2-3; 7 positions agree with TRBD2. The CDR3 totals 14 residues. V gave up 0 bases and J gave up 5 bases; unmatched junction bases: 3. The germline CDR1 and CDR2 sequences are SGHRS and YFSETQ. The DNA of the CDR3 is TGCGCCAGCAGCTTGGTCCCTAGCGGAGATACGCAGTATTTT. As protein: CASSLVPSGDTQYF.

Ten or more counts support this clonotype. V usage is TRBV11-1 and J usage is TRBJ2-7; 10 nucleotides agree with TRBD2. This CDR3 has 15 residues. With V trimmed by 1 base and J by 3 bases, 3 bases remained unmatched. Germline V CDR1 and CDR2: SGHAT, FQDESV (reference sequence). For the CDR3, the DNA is TGTGCCAGCAGCTTAGGTCTAGCGGGGGACTACGAGCAGTACGTC. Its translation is CASSLGLAGDYEQYV.

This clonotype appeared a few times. CDR3 loop: CATSRDLNTEAFF. CDR3 nucleotide sequence: TGTGCCACCAGCAGAGACTTGAACACTGAAGCTTTCTTT. The chain joins TRBV15 to TRBJ1-1; D call uncertain. Trimming stripped 0 bases from V and 0 bases from J, with 2 bases between. The CDR3 loop spans 13 amino acids. Germline-derived CDR1 and CDR2 are LNHNV and YYDKDF (reference sequence).

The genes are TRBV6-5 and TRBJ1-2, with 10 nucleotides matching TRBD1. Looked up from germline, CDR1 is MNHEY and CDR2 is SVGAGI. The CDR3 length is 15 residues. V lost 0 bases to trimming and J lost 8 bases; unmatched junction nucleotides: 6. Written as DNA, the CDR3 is TGTGCCAGCAGTTACTCGGGACAGGGGTGGGGCGGCTACACCTTC. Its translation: CASSYSGQGWGGYTF.

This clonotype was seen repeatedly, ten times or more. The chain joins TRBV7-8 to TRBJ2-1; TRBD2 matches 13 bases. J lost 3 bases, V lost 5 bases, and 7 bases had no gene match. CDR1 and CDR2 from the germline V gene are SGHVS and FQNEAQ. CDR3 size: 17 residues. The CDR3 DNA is TGTGCCAGCAGCGGCCCGGGACTAGCGGGGCACTACAATGAGCAGTTCTTC. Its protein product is CASSGPGLAGHYNEQFF.

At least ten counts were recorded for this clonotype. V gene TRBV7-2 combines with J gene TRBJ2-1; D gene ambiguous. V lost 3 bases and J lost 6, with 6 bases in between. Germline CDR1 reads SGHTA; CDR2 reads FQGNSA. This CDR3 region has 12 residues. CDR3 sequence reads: CASSFNRNEQFF. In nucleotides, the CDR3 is TGTGCCAGCAGCTTTAATCGCAATGAGCAGTTCTTC.

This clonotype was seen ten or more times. This CDR3 reads CASSLARTDYGYTF. The CDR3, as DNA: TGTGCCAGCAGCTTAGCGCGGACAGACTATGGCTACACCTTC. The rearrangement joins TRBV11-2 to TRBJ1-2, with a weak D call TRBD1 (6 bases). The CDR3 totals 14 residues. The V end lost 1 base, the J end lost 3 bases, and 9 bases lay between the germline ends. Germline V gene data show CDR1 as SGHAT and CDR2 as FQNNGV. Variable domain in full (rest from reference TRBV11-2 and TRBJ1-2): EAGVAQSPRYKIIEKRQSVAFWCNPISGHATLYWYQQILGQGPKLLIQFQNNGVVDDSQLPKDRFSAERLKGVDSTLKIQPAKLEDSAVYLCASSLARTDYGYTFGSGTRLTVV.

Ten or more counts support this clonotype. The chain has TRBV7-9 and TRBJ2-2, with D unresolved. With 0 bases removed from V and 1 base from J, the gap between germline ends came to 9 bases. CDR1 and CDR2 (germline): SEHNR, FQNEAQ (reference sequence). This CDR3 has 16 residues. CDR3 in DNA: TGTGCCAGCAGCTTAGCGTTGGCAGGGAACACCGGGGAGCTGTTTTTT. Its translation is CASSLALAGNTGELFF.

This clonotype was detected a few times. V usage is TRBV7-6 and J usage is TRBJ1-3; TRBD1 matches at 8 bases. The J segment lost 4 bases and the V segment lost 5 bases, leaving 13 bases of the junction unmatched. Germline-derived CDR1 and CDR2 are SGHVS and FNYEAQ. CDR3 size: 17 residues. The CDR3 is CASSRWTGTGWGNTIYF. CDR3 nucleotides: TGTGCCAGCAGCAGGTGGACAGGGACCGGCTGGGGAAACACCATATATTTT.

DNA of the CDR3: TGCGCCAGCAGCCAGGTGATCAGGGGCCCGAGGGGAGATGGCTACACCTTC. It translates to CASSQVIRGPRGDGYTF. The chain has TRBV4-1 and TRBJ1-2, with D perhaps matching TRBD1 (6 bases). The germline CDR1 and CDR2 sequences are MGHRA and YSYEKL. This CDR3 has 17 amino acids. Trimming pared 3 bases from V and 6 bases from J, leaving 23 bases between.

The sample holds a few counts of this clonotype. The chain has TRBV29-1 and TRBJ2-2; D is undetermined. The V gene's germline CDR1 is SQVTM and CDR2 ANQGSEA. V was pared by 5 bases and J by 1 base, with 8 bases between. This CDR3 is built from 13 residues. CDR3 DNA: TGCAGCGTTTTTGACCTGAACACCGGGGAGCTGTTTTTT. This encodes CSVFDLNTGELFF.

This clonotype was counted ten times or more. CDR3: CASSHGLAGNTGELFF. CDR3 sequence (DNA): TGTGCCAGCTCACACGGACTAGCGGGTAACACCGGGGAGCTGTTTTTT. The chain employs TRBV18 and TRBJ2-2; TRBD2 matches at 11 bases. The CDR3 is 16 residues long. V shed 4 bases and J 2 bases; nucleotides not matched to a gene: 3. Germline V gene data show CDR1 as KGHSH and CDR2 as LQKENI.

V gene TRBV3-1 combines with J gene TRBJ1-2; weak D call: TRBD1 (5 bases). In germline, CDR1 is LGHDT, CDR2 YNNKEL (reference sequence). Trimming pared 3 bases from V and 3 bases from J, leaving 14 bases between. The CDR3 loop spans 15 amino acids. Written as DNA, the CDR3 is TGTGCCAGCAGCCAGGGGGGACTGGCTGACTATGGCTACACCTTC. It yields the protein CASSQGGLADYGYTF.

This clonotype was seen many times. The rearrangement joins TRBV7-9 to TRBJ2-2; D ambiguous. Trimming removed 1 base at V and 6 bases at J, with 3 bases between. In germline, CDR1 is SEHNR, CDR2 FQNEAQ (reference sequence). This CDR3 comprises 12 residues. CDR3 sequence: CASSLGSGELFF. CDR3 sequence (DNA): TGTGCCAGCAGCTTAGGGTCCGGGGAGCTGTTTTTT.

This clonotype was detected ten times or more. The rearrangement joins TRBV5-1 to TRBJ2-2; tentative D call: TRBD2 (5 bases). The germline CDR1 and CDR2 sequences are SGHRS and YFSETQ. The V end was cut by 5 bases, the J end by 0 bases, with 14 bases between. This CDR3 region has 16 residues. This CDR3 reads CASRSSGVSNTGELFF. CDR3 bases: TGCGCCAGCAGGTCGTCCGGGGTATCGAACACCGGGGAGCTGTTTTTT.

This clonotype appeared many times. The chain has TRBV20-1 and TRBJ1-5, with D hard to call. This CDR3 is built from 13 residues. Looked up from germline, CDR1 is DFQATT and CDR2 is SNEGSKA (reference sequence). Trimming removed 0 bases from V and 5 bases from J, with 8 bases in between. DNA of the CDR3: TGCAGTGCTAGAGACCAAAGTTATCAGCCCCAGCATTTT. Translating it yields CSARDQSYQPQHF.

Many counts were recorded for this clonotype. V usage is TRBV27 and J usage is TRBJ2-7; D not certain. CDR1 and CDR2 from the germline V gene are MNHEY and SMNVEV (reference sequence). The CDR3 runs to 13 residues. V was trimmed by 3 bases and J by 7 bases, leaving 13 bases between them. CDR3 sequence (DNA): TGTGCCAGCAGTTTCTCTTCGGGTAAGGAGCAGTACGTC. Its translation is CASSFSSGKEQYV.

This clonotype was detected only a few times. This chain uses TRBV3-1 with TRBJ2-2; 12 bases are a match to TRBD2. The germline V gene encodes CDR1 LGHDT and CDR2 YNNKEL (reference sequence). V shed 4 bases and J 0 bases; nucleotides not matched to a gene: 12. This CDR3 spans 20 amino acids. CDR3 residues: CASSPLAGGPGFANTGELFF. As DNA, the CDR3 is TGTGCCAGCAGCCCCCTAGCGGGGGGGCCCGGTTTCGCGAACACCGGGGAGCTGTTTTTT.